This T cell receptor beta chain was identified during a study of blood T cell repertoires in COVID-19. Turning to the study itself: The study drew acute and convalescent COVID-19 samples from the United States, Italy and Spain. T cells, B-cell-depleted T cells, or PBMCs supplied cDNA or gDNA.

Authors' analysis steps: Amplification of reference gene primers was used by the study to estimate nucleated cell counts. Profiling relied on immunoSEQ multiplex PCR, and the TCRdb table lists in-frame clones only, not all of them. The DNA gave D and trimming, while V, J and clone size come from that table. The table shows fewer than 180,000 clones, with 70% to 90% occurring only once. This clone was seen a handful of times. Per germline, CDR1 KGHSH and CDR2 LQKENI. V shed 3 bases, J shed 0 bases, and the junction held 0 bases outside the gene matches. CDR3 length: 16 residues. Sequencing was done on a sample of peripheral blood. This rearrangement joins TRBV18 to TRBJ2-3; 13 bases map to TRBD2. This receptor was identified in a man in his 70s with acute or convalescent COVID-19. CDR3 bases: TGTGCCAGCTCACCGGGACTAGCGGGAAGCACAGATACGCAGTATTTT. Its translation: CASSPGLAGSTDTQYF.